What follows are 7 T cell receptor beta chains derived from one specimen sequenced in a study of metastatic and nonmetastatic thyroid tumors. TCRdb reanalyzed the PCR reads via MiXCR. The table lists about 18,000 clones, around 30% of them singletons. There were no patients who had received any treatment before thyroid surgery. Specimen: tumor tissue. All receptors derive from a male donor with papillary thyroid cancer or a benign thyroid nodule (not recorded which). Some clones in this sample may be carry-over from other donors' samples.

This clone appeared many times. A junction boundary mismatches the germline segment, possibly from a read error. The chain recombines TRBV5-5 with TRBJ2-2, with TRBD2 identical over 7 bases. CDR3 length equals 14 residues. The germline V gene has CDR1 SGHKS and CDR2 YYEKEE (reference sequence). The CDR3 reads CASTLGLLTGELFF. The CDR3 coding sequence is TGTGCCAGCACCTTGGGACTACTAACCGGGGAGCTGTTTTTT.

This clone was seen only a few times. A much larger clone lies one base from this, so it may be a read error. V is TRBV25-1 and J is TRBJ2-1; either TRBD1 or TRBD2 may fit D (6 bases each). Germline V gene sequence: CDR1 MGHDK, CDR2 SYGVNS. CDR3 length equals 13 residues. The CDR3 sequence: CASSKGGYNEQSF. The CDR3 region has the DNA TGTGCCAGCAGTAAGGGGGGCTACAATGAGCAGTCCTTC. Combining the CDR3 with reference TRBV25-1 and TRBJ2-1 gives the whole variable domain EADIYQTPRYLVIGTGKKITLECSQTMGHDKMYWYQQDPGMELHLIHYSYGVNSTEKGDLSSESTVSRIRTEHFPLTLESARPSHTSQYLCASSKGGYNEQSFGPGTRLTVL.

For the CDR3, the DNA is TGTGCCAGCAGCTTAAGCGGGGGGGTGGAGACCCAGTACTTC. Protein: CASSLSGGVETQYF. The gene calls are TRBV7-2 and TRBJ2-5; 10 bases fit TRBD2. Germline V CDR1 and CDR2: SGHTA, FQGNSA. The CDR3 totals 14 residues. V was pared by 2 bases and J by 5 bases, with 2 bases of the junction left unmatched.

The rearrangement uses TRBV5-1 and TRBJ2-1; D call uncertain. V gave up 0 bases and J gave up 6 bases, with 7 bases separating them. Germline V gene sequence: CDR1 SGHRS, CDR2 YFSETQ. The length of the CDR3 is 13 residues. CDR3 protein: CASSLDSLNEQFF. CDR3 bases: TGCGCCAGCAGCTTGGACAGCCTCAATGAGCAGTTCTTC.

A few counts support this clone. This sequence joins TRBV30 and TRBJ1-3, with D possibly being TRBD1 (6 bases). Trimming removed 4 bases at V and 9 bases at J, with 16 bases between. Germline loops: CDR1 GTSNPN, CDR2 SVGIG (reference sequence). The CDR3 extends over 13 amino acids. Written as DNA, the CDR3 is TGTGCCTGGAAGGTACAGGGCTCAAGCACCATATATTTT. Its translation is CAWKVQGSSTIYF.

There are many counts of this clone. J is TRBJ2-3 and V is TRBV11-2; 9 positions match TRBD2. CDR1 is SGHAT, CDR2 FQNNGV, per germline. The V segment lost 5 bases and the J segment 5 bases; nucleotides outside the gene matches: 14. This CDR3 region has 17 residues. CDR3 DNA sequence: TGTGCCAGCAGCCTGAACGTAATAGCGGGAGCTGGAGATACGCAGTATTTT. Its translation: CASSLNVIAGAGDTQYF.

This clone was observed a handful of times. CDR3 sequence (DNA): TGCGCCAGCAGCTTGAGTGAAGGTGGAAGGAATGAAAAACTGTTTTTT. Protein: CASSLSEGGRNEKLFF. This sequence joins TRBV5-1 and TRBJ1-4, with D unresolved. This CDR3 region has 16 residues. CDR1 and CDR2 (germline): SGHRS, YFSETQ. The V and J ends lost 1 base and 5 bases respectively, with 15 bases between them.